Listed below are T cell receptor beta chains from one sample, sequenced in a study of cytomegalovirus exposure and HLA in healthy donors. Measured with immunoSEQ multiplex PCR; TCRdb has only the in-frame clones, and not every one. This sample has about 140,000 clones; less than 95% occur once, and the top ten carry approximately 1.8%. Sequencing was performed on PBMCs. The origin of the receptors is a man aged 18-30 years in good health and CMV-seropositive. CDR3s include the opening cysteine and the closing phenylalanine or tryptophan. Fields, in order: D gene, V gene, clone size, J gene, CDR3 DNA, CDR3 protein. D genes are given only for firm matches. Rows give clone size only sometimes, using once, few, many, or a class for an expanded clone.

>TRBD2|TRBV5-1|.|TRBJ2-1
TGCGCCAGCAGCTTGGAGGGCGGGAGCGTCTACAATGAGCAGTTCTTC
CASSLEGGSVYNEQFF
>.|TRBV11-3|.|TRBJ1-1
TGTGCCAGCAGCTTGCGGGGGGAGAACACTGAAGCTTTCTTT
CASSLRGENTEAFF
>TRBD2|TRBV30|.|TRBJ2-1
TGTGCCTGGAGTGTACACCCTAGCGGGAGAAATGAGCAGTTCTTC
CAWSVHPSGRNEQFF
>TRBD2|TRBV28|.|TRBJ2-1
TGTGCCAGCAGTTTTGGCCAGCGGGAGACGAATGAGCAGTTCTTC
CASSFGQRETNEQFF
>.|TRBV5-1|.|TRBJ2-3
TGCGCCAGCAGCTTGTATGGCACAGATACGCAGTATTTT
CASSLYGTDTQYF
>TRBD2|TRBV7-3|.|TRBJ2-5
TGTGCCAGCAGCTTGGTAGCGGGAGTGAGGGAGACCCAGTACTTC
CASSLVAGVRETQYF
>.|TRBV6-1|.|TRBJ1-5
TGTGCCAGCAGTGAAGGAAACAGTGGACAGCCCCAGCATTTT
CASSEGNSGQPQHF
>TRBD1|TRBV6-1|.|TRBJ2-7
TGTGCCAGCAGCGAAAACAGGGGGCGCGAGCAGTACTTC
CASSENRGREQYF
>.|TRBV2|.|TRBJ1-5
TGTGCCAGCAGGGACAGTCGCAATCAGCCCCAGCATTTT
CASRDSRNQPQHF
>TRBD1|TRBV9|.|TRBJ2-1
TGTGCCAGCAGCGCACCAGACAGGGCCGAGCAGTTCTTC
CASSAPDRAEQFF
>.|TRBV28|.|TRBJ2-2
TGTGCCAGCAGTTCGCGCGGGGAGCTGTTTTTT
CASSSRGELFF
>TRBD1|TRBV5-1|.|TRBJ2-7
TGCGCCAGCAGCTTGGACAGGGGTGCCTACGAGCAGTACTTC
CASSLDRGAYEQYF
>TRBD1|TRBV28|.|TRBJ1-6
TGTGCCAGCAGTCCGATCGGGACAGGCGTGTTTCCCCTCCACTTT
CASSPIGTGVFPLHF
>.|TRBV7-3|.|TRBJ2-1
TGTGCCAGCAGCTTAAGCCCCCTAAGCGATGAGCAGTTCTTC
CASSLSPLSDEQFF
>TRBD2|TRBV27|once|TRBJ2-1
TGTGCCAGCAGTTTTCTAGCGGGAGAGGGGATTTACAATGAGCAGTTCTTC
CASSFLAGEGIYNEQFF
>.|TRBV5-4|.|TRBJ1-1
TGTGCCAGCAGCTTGGACGCGGCAAACACTGAAGCTTTCTTT
CASSLDAANTEAFF
>TRBD1|TRBV19|.|TRBJ2-7
TGTGCCAGTAGCGGAGACAGGGGGGGCTACGAGCAGTACTTC
CASSGDRGGYEQYF
>TRBD2|TRBV6-1|.|TRBJ2-5
TGTGCCAGAGCCGGGACTAGCGGGAGCGAAGAGACCCAGTACTTC
CARAGTSGSEETQYF
>.|TRBV10-3|.|TRBJ2-7
TGTGCCATCAGTGGAGCAGGGATCTACGAGCAGTACTTC
CAISGAGIYEQYF
>.|TRBV7-8|.|TRBJ2-2
TGTGCCAGCGGGAGGGGGGCGAACACCGGGGAGCTGTTTTTT
CASGRGANTGELFF
>.|TRBV27|.|TRBJ1-6
TGTGCCAGCAGTTTGGGGGGCTATAATTCACCCCTCCACTTT
CASSLGGYNSPLHF
>TRBD1|TRBV12-5|.|TRBJ1-2
TGTGCTAGTGGTTCCCCGGGACAGGGGGCAGGCTACACCTTC
CASGSPGQGAGYTF
>TRBD1|TRBV5-1|.|TRBJ2-7
TGCGCCAGCAGCTTGGTTTCCGGGACAGGGCCCTACGAGCAGTACTTC
CASSLVSGTGPYEQYF
>TRBD2|TRBV15|.|TRBJ2-2
TGTGCCACCAGCAGAACGGGACTAGCGAACACCGGGGAGCTGTTTTTT
CATSRTGLANTGELFF
>TRBD2|TRBV28|.|TRBJ2-1
TGTGCCAGCAGAACTAGCGGGAGGGTGGAGTTCTTC
CASRTSGRVEFF
>TRBD1|TRBV7-9|few|TRBJ1-2
TGTGCCAGCAGCTTAGCGGGGGGACAGGAGAGCTATGGCTACACCTTC
CASSLAGGQESYGYTF
>TRBD2|TRBV18|.|TRBJ2-3
TGTGCCAGCTCACCGGGGACTAGCATCTATACGCAGTATTTT
CASSPGTSIYTQYF
>TRBD1|TRBV6-6|.|TRBJ1-1
TGTGCCAGCAGTTACTCAGGGACAGGGGCCACTGAAGCTTTCTTT
CASSYSGTGATEAFF
>.|TRBV2|.|TRBJ1-2
TGTGCCAGCAGTGTCGGACAGATCTATGGCTACACCTTC
CASSVGQIYGYTF
>TRBD1|TRBV7-8|.|TRBJ2-5
TGTGCCAGCAGCCTGCCGGGACAGATCCAAGAGACCCAGTACTTC
CASSLPGQIQETQYF
>TRBD2|TRBV9|.|TRBJ2-1
TGTGCCAGCAGCAAACTAGCGGGAGGAAACAATGAGCAGTTCTTC
CASSKLAGGNNEQFF
>TRBD2|TRBV28|.|TRBJ2-1
TGTGCCAGCGGCCGGACTAGCGGCTCCTACAATGAGCAGTTCTTC
CASGRTSGSYNEQFF
>.|TRBV28|.|TRBJ2-1
TGTGCCAGCAGCCAAACGCGGGGATCCTACAATGAGCAGTTCTTC
CASSQTRGSYNEQFF
>.|TRBV27|.|TRBJ2-3
TGTGCCAGCAGTCCGATAATCTACACAGATACGCAGTATTTT
CASSPIIYTDTQYF
>TRBD1|TRBV11-2|.|TRBJ1-1
TGTGCCAGCAGCCGAGGGGGCATAACTGAAGCTTTCTTT
CASSRGGITEAFF
>.|TRBV7-6|.|TRBJ2-1
TGTGCCAGCAGCTTTTCCGGGAATGAGCAGTTCTTC
CASSFSGNEQFF
>TRBD1|TRBV7-9|.|TRBJ2-4
TGTGCCAGCAGCTCCTGGTCAGACAGGGAAAACATTCAGTACTTC
CASSSWSDRENIQYF
>TRBD1|TRBV27|.|TRBJ1-2
TGTGCCAGCAGTTTACGGACAGGAGTAGGCTATGGCTACACCTTC
CASSLRTGVGYGYTF
>.|TRBV2|.|TRBJ2-3
TGTGCCAGCAGTGAGAGGTCTGACGGGGGCACAGATACGCAGTATTTT
CASSERSDGGTDTQYF
>TRBD2|TRBV5-6|.|TRBJ2-2
TGTGCCAGCAGCCCTTTAGCGGGGCGAGACACCGGGGAGCTGTTTTTT
CASSPLAGRDTGELFF
>TRBD1|TRBV30|.|TRBJ1-5
TGTGCCTGGAGAGGCATTCTACCGGACAGGGGCAGTCAGCCCCAGCATTTT
CAWRGILPDRGSQPQHF
>TRBD2|TRBV9|.|TRBJ2-2
TGTGCCAGCAGCCCGTCCGTAGCGGGAGTTAACACCGGGGAGCTGTTTTTT
CASSPSVAGVNTGELFF
>TRBD2|TRBV5-1|.|TRBJ2-1
TGCGCCAGCAGCGACGGGACTAGCGTTTACAATGAGCAGTTCTTC
CASSDGTSVYNEQFF
>TRBD1|TRBV7-2|.|TRBJ2-5
TGTGCCAGCAGCCTCGACAGGGGCTCCGAGACCCAGTACTTC
CASSLDRGSETQYF
>TRBD1|TRBV6-5|.|TRBJ2-7
TGTGCCAGCAGTTACCGATCCGGGACAGGGGGCCACGAGCAGTACTTC
CASSYRSGTGGHEQYF